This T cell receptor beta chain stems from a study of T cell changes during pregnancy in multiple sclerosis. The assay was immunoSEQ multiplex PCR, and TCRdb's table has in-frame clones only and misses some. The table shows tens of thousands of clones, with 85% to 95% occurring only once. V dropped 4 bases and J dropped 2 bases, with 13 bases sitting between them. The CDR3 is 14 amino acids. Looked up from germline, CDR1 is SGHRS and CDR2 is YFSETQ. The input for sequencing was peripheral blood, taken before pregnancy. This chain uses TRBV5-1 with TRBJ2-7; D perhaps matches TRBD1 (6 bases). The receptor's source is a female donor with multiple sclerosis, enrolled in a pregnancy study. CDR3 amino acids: CASSTDRPTYEQYF. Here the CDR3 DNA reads TGCGCCAGCAGCACCGACAGGCCAACCTACGAGCAGTACTTC.